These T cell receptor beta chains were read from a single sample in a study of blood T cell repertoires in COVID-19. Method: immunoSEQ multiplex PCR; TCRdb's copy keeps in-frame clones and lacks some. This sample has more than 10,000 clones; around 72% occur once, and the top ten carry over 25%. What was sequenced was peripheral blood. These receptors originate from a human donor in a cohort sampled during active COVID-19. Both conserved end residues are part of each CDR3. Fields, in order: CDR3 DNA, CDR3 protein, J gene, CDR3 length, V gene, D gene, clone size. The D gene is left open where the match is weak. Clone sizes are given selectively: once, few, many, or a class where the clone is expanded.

TGTGCCAGCAGCCTGGGGTACGCGGGGGAGACCCAGTACTTC	CASSLGYAGETQYF	TRBJ2-5	14	TRBV3-1/TRBV3-2	-	-
TGTGCCAGCTCACTTCCAGGGTCTGAAGCTTTCTTT	CASSLPGSEAFF	TRBJ1-1	12	TRBV18	-	-
TGTGCCAGCAGCTTAGGTGGGGCAGGGAGCAATCAGCCCCAGCATTTT	CASSLGGAGSNQPQHF	TRBJ1-5	16	TRBV7-6	-	-
TGTGCCAGCACCCCTCAGACAGGATCTAACTATGGCTACACCTTC	CASTPQTGSNYGYTF	TRBJ1-2	15	TRBV7-9	-	-
TGTGCCAGCAGCTTTTCGGTTTACGAGCAGTACTTC	CASSFSVYEQYF	TRBJ2-7	12	TRBV7-2	-	-
TGTGCCTCTGCCGAGAGGCGAGGCGGCGAGCAGTACTTC	CASAERRGGEQYF	TRBJ2-7	13	TRBV7-2	-	-
TGTGCCAGCAGTTACTCGACCGGTGGCAGGGGGCAGCCCCAGCATTTT	CASSYSTGGRGQPQHF	TRBJ1-5	16	TRBV6-2/TRBV6-3	TRBD1	-
TGTGCCAGCTCCGGACTAGTGGTCAATGAGCAGTTCTTC	CASSGLVVNEQFF	TRBJ2-1	13	TRBV3-1/TRBV3-2	TRBD2	-
TGTGCCAGCAGCCTTCGGACTAGCACAGATACGCAGTATTTT	CASSLRTSTDTQYF	TRBJ2-3	14	TRBV7-7	-	-
TGCAGTGCTAGTCGGGAGGGCCGGGAGACCCAGTACTTC	CSASREGRETQYF	TRBJ2-5	13	TRBV20-1	TRBD2	-
TGTGCCAGCAGTTACGGTCAAGCCGTGAGAGAGACCCAGTACTTC	CASSYGQAVRETQYF	TRBJ2-5	15	TRBV6-5	-	few
TGTGCCAGCAGCCGGGGACTAGCAGCCCCTAACAATGAGCAGTTCTTC	CASSRGLAAPNNEQFF	TRBJ2-1	16	TRBV7-9	TRBD2	-
TGTGCCAGCTCACCACCGACAGGGGCAATCGAGCGGAGGGCCCCTGAGCAGTTCTTC	CASSPPTGAIERRAPEQFF	TRBJ2-1	19	TRBV18	TRBD1	-
TGTGCCAGCTCACCGCCTATCGGACAGAACTATGGCTACACCTTC	CASSPPIGQNYGYTF	TRBJ1-2	15	TRBV18	-	-
TGTGCCAGCAGCGTATGGACTACCTCCTACAATGAGCAGTTCTTC	CASSVWTTSYNEQFF	TRBJ2-1	15	TRBV7-2	-	-
TGTGCCACCAGTGACAGCCGGGGGGCTGGGGAGACCCAGTACTTC	CATSDSRGAGETQYF	TRBJ2-5	15	TRBV24-1	-	-